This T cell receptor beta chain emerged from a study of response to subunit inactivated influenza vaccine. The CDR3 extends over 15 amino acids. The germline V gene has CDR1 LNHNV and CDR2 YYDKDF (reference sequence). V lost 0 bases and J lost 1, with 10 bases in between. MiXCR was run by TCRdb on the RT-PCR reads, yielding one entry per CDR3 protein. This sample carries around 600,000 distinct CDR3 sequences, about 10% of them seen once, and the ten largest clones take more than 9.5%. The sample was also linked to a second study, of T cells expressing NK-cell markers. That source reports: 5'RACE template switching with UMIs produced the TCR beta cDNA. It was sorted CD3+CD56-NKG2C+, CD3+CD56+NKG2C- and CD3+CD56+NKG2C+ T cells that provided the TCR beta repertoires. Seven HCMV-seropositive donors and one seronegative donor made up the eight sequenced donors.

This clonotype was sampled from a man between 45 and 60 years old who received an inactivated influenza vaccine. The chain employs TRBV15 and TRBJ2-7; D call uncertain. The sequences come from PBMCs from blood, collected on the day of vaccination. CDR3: CATSRDLLQSYEQYF. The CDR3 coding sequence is TGTGCCACCAGCAGAGATCTTTTACAGTCCTACGAGCAGTACTTC.